The entry below gives a single T cell receptor beta chain sequence along with its context. Its antigen remains unidentified. The data were taken from a study of shared clonotypes between healthy human individuals. The material for each subset, its genomic DNA, was split evenly across several immunoSEQ plates. Per the original data handling: Owing to the provision of junction-only sequences devoid of quality scores by immunoSEQ, filtering differed. Produced via immunoSEQ multiplex PCR; TCRdb's table is partial and in-frame only. That table is the source of V, J and clone size, and D and trimming were worked out from the DNA. Here the sample spans some 2.3 million clones, 85% to 95% being singletons. CDR1 and CDR2 from the germline V gene are LGHNT and FRNRAP. The CDR3 contains 16 residues. Trimming took 4 bases from V and 3 from J, leaving 19 bases between them. Overall study results and limits: Generation of non-shared clonotypes was less probable than generation of clonotypes shared by all four donors. When naive CD4 clonotypes were compared across a few donors, approximately 5% were shared.

The gene calls are TRBV12-5 and TRBJ2-7; D is unclear. Sequences were obtained from naive CD4+ T cells from PBMCs. Subset defined: CD45RA+ positively selected. This clonotype originated in a man aged 18 to 29 in good health. Some clones in this sample may be carry-over from other donors' samples. Written as DNA, the CDR3 is TGTGCTAGTGGTTGGCCCGTCCTATCCAGCCACTACGAGCAGTACTTC. This sequence encodes CASGWPVLSSHYEQYF.